The following is a T cell receptor (beta chain) sequence with its context. Its target is unknown. The data originate from a study of T cell responses to AZD1222 COVID-19 vaccine. Overall study: Second-dose timings of about 4 or about 12 weeks were pooled.

Libraries were prepared by immunoSEQ multiplex PCR; TCRdb keeps only in-frame clonotypes and omits some of them. Of approximately 200,000 clones listed, approximately 94% were seen once; the top ten hold about 9.3%. The study's findings and limits: When two AZD1222 doses had been given, Spike-specific TCR breadth and depth rose. Sampling that yielded the repertoires occurred only after the peak T cell response. It should be noted that donors were predominantly white British and more often female, and clonal diversity was possibly underestimated.

V was trimmed by 3 bases and J by 4 bases, leaving 18 bases between them. The CDR3 length is 16 residues. Germline CDR1 SGHAT, CDR2 FQNNGV. The sequence was collected from an adult in good health. V is TRBV11-2 and J is TRBJ1-2, with TRBD1 as a possible D gene (5 bases). The specimen comprised peripheral blood, sampled on day 0 of AZD1222 vaccination. CDR3 residues: CASSFRRGPPGYGYTF. The CDR3 coding sequence is TGTGCCAGCAGCTTCCGGCGGGGACCCCCCGGCTATGGCTACACCTTC.